Following are 16 T cell receptor beta chains from one sample sequenced in a study of breast tumors, draining lymph nodes, adjacent tissues. From the multiplex PCR reads, TCRdb called clonotypes with MiXCR, one entry per CDR3 protein. The repertoire includes about 230,000 distinct CDR3 sequences, 32% of them detected once, and 1.4% sits in the top ten. Samples came from axillary lymph nodes draining the breast cancer. The sample comprised axillary lymph node tissue. These TCRs come from a female donor with breast cancer. Some clones in this sample may be carry-over from other donors' samples.

This clonotype was counted at least ten times. The chain recombines TRBV28 with TRBJ1-6, with 9 bases identical to TRBD1. Germline trimming cut 4 bases from V and 9 bases from J; bases unmatched to any gene: 7. In germline, CDR1 is MDHEN, CDR2 SYDVKM. The CDR3 is 15 amino acids. The CDR3 DNA follows: TGTGCCAGCAGTTCGCTAAGACAGGGGGGTTCACCCCTCCACTTT. This sequence encodes CASSSLRQGGSPLHF.

This clonotype was counted ten times or more. Since a much larger clone is just one base distant, this may be a read error. The V gene is TRBV12-3 or TRBV12-4, the J gene TRBJ2-7, with D perhaps matching TRBD1 (5 bases). This CDR3 spans 14 amino acids. The V and J ends lost 6 bases and 1 base respectively, with 13 bases between them. The CDR3 here is CASSNQGTSYEQYF. The DNA for the CDR3 is TGTGCCAGCAGCAACCAGGGTACGTCCTACGAGCAGTACTTC.

This chain connects TRBV14 to TRBJ2-7; the match to TRBD2 covers 11 bases. V lost 6 bases to trimming and J lost 9 bases; unmatched junction nucleotides: 7. Germline V gives CDR1 SGHDN, CDR2 FVKESK. The CDR3 is made up of 13 amino acids. CDR3 coding DNA: TGTGCCAGCAGGTATAGCGGGGGGGAAAGGCAGTACTTC. This translates into CASRYSGGERQYF. Looking up the rest from reference TRBV14 and TRBJ2-7 gives the full variable domain: EAGVTQFPSHSVIEKGQTVTLRCDPISGHDNLYWYRRVMGKEIKFLLHFVKESKQDESGMPNNRFLAERTGGTYSTLKVQPAELEDSGVYFCASRYSGGERQYFGPGTRLTVT.

There are many counts of this clonotype. J is TRBJ2-5 and V is TRBV11-2; D ambiguous. Trimming stripped 1 base from V and 5 bases from J, with 5 bases between. Germline V lookup: CDR1 SGHAT, CDR2 FQNNGV. The CDR3 loop spans 12 amino acids. The CDR3 region has the DNA TGTGCCAGCAGCTTAGTTGCTGAGACCCAGTACTTC. This encodes CASSLVAETQYF.

This clonotype was picked up many times. V usage is TRBV7-2 and J usage is TRBJ2-1; 9 nucleotides line up with TRBD2. V gave up 1 base and J gave up 1 base; unmatched junction bases: 5. CDR3 length: 17 residues. Germline V gene sequence: CDR1 SGHTA, CDR2 FQGNSA. Written as DNA, the CDR3 is TGTGCCAGCAGCTTAGGGGGACTAGCTTCGTCCTACAATGAGCAGTTCTTC. This encodes CASSLGGLASSYNEQFF.

This clonotype was counted between two and nine times. Being one base from a much bigger clone, this may be a read error. The CDR3 is CASSHDNRGLGDTQYF. The CDR3 DNA is TGTGCCAGCAGTCACGACAACAGGGGGCTAGGAGATACGCAGTATTTT. The chain links TRBV6-5 to TRBJ2-3; 9 nucleotides line up with TRBD1. Germline V gene lookup returns CDR1 MNHEY and CDR2 SVGAGI. V trimming: 5 bases; J trimming: 5 bases; junction bases outside the gene matches: 11. The CDR3 is 16 residues long.

The chain links TRBV15 to TRBJ1-2, with D possibly matching TRBD1 (6 bases). V lost 0 bases and J lost 6, with 14 bases in between. CDR1 and CDR2 (germline): LNHNV, YYDKDF (reference sequence). This CDR3 spans 15 amino acids. CDR3: CATSRDPQGGDGYTF. CDR3 coding DNA: TGTGCCACCAGCAGAGATCCACAGGGTGGGGATGGCTACACCTTC.

This clonotype was counted at least ten times. This chain joins TRBV27 and TRBJ1-5, with D unclear. Germline-derived CDR1 and CDR2 are MNHEY and SMNVEV (reference sequence). The CDR3 spans 16 residues. V shed 5 bases and J shed 2 bases, with 16 bases lying between them. The chain's CDR3 is CASSHSSGRGNQPQHF. The CDR3 nucleotides are TGTGCCAGCAGTCACTCCTCCGGGAGGGGCAATCAGCCCCAGCATTTT.

This clonotype occurred many times. The V call is TRBV5-1, the J call TRBJ2-1; 8 positions match TRBD2. Germline CDR1 SGHRS, CDR2 YFSETQ. The CDR3 length is 15 residues. V shed 0 bases, J shed 7 bases, and the junction held 6 bases outside the gene matches. The CDR3 spells CASSLVSGRRNEQFF. Written as DNA, the CDR3 is TGCGCCAGCAGCTTGGTGAGCGGGAGAAGGAATGAGCAGTTCTTC.

This sequence joins TRBV7-8 and TRBJ2-7, with 9 bases matching TRBD2. The V gene end was trimmed by 0 bases and the J gene end by 5 bases; junction bases not matched to a gene: 8. Germline assignment: CDR1 SGHVS and CDR2 FQNEAQ. CDR3 length: 16 residues. The CDR3 loop reads CASSLAVSGSVHEQYF. DNA of the CDR3: TGTGCCAGCAGCTTAGCGGTTAGCGGGAGCGTGCACGAGCAGTACTTC.

This clonotype was observed at least ten times. This sequence joins TRBV7-2 and TRBJ2-7, with unresolved D. Between the trimmed V and J ends, which lost 1 base and 7 bases, there was a span of 11 bases. Per the germline V gene, CDR1 is SGHTA and CDR2 is FQGNSA. This CDR3 contains 13 residues. CDR3 protein: CASSLVLLREQYF. CDR3 in DNA: TGTGCCAGCAGCTTAGTCCTACTACGAGAGCAGTACTTC. Full variable domain (outside the CDR3, taken from reference TRBV7-2 and TRBJ2-7): GAGVSQSPSNKVTEKGKDVELRCDPISGHTALYWYRQSLGQGLEFLIYFQGNSAPDKSGLPSDRFSAERTGGSVSTLTIQRTQQEDSAVYLCASSLVLLREQYFGPGTRLTVT.

This clonotype has ten or more counts. The chain combines TRBV24-1 with TRBJ2-1; 10 positions match TRBD2. The CDR3 is 14 amino acids. The trim removed 3 bases at V and 6 bases at J, leaving 1 base unmatched. Germline loops: CDR1 KGHDR, CDR2 SFDVKD. CDR3 amino acids: CATSDGLAANEQFF. The CDR3 DNA follows: TGTGCCACCAGTGATGGACTAGCGGCCAATGAGCAGTTCTTC.

A note on this clonotype: This clone may be a read error of a much larger clone one base away. The chain recombines TRBV29-1 with TRBJ1-1, with TRBD1 identical over 7 bases. Germline V gene data show CDR1 as SQVTM and CDR2 as ANQGSEA. This CDR3 has 12 residues. As DNA, the CDR3 is TGCAGCGTCGTTAGGGGGCGGACTGACGCTTTCTTT. Translated: CSVVRGRTDAFF.

This clonotype was seen ten or more times. The chain employs TRBV11-2 and TRBJ2-3; TRBD2 agrees at 10 bases. From germline, CDR1 is SGHAT and CDR2 FQNNGV. V shed 3 bases, J shed 6 bases, and the junction held 6 bases outside the gene matches. There are 15 residues in the CDR3. CDR3 in amino acids: CASSLLAGVSDTQYF. In nucleotides, the CDR3 is TGTGCCAGCAGCTTGCTAGCGGGAGTTTCGGATACGCAGTATTTT.

This clonotype was seen only a few times. The chain links TRBV28 to TRBJ2-4; 9 nucleotides match TRBD2. CDR1 MDHEN and CDR2 SYDVKM come from the germline V gene. The V segment lost 5 bases and the J segment 7 bases; nucleotides outside the gene matches: 6. This CDR3 has 14 amino acids. DNA for the CDR3: TGTGCCAGCAGTGAGCATAGCGGGAGTAACATTCAGTACTTC. Amino acids: CASSEHSGSNIQYF. Full variable domain (rest looked up from reference TRBV28 and TRBJ2-4): DVKVTQSSRYLVKRTGEKVFLECVQDMDHENMFWYRQDPGLGLRLIYFSYDVKMKEKGDIPEGYSVSREKKERFSLILESASTNQTSMYLCASSEHSGSNIQYFGAGTRLSVL.

This clonotype was observed many times. This chain links TRBV6-5 with TRBJ2-7; D gene uncertain. The CDR3 extends over 15 amino acids. The germline gives CDR1 MNHEY, CDR2 SVGAGI. V lost 5 bases, J lost 5 bases, and 19 bases lay in between. In nucleotides, the CDR3 is TGTGCCAGCAGTACGGAAGGTACCCCCTACGACGAGCAGTACTTC. This codes for CASSTEGTPYDEQYF.